This is a list of T cell receptor beta chains from one sample in a study of blood T cell repertoires in COVID-19. Sequencing used immunoSEQ multiplex PCR; TCRdb keeps in-frame clones, though not all of them. The sample includes 99,000 or so clones, roughly four fifths of them seen just once. The sequenced material came from peripheral blood. The receptors stem from a man in his sixties with acute or convalescent COVID-19. Both conserved end residues are part of each CDR3. Fields, in order: CDR3 protein, V gene.

CDR3aa: CASSNPGERTGELFF
v_gene: TRBV19

CDR3aa: CASSVHSGISYNEQFF
v_gene: TRBV9

CDR3aa: CALGPGSNQPQHF
v_gene: TRBV30

CDR3aa: CASSSSGGITDTQYF
v_gene: TRBV6-5

CDR3aa: CASSAERLNTEAFF
v_gene: TRBV10-1

CDR3aa: CASSPSGKTNEKLFF
v_gene: TRBV19

CDR3aa: CASSPGLALTDTQYF
v_gene: TRBV6-2/TRBV6-3

CDR3aa: CASSLGRVNEQYF
v_gene: TRBV11-2

CDR3aa: CASSLRLAGVAYNEQFF
v_gene: TRBV11-2

CDR3aa: CASSEGAGPNYGYTF
v_gene: TRBV6-1

CDR3aa: CASGLGTGSYNEQFF
v_gene: TRBV12-5

CDR3aa: CASSIELATDTQYF
v_gene: TRBV19

CDR3aa: CASQAGSSYNSPLHF
v_gene: TRBV10-3

CDR3aa: CASSWDRAVQAFF
v_gene: TRBV11-1

CDR3aa: CASSPDRGGNEQYF
v_gene: TRBV3-1/TRBV3-2

CDR3aa: CASSPWAGYSNQPQHF
v_gene: TRBV19

CDR3aa: CASSTTRGSYEQYF
v_gene: TRBV13

CDR3aa: CASHRDRSGNSPLHF
v_gene: TRBV6-5

CDR3aa: CASSPPSRTQETQYF
v_gene: TRBV18

CDR3aa: CASSSASLAGPYEQYF
v_gene: TRBV11-1

CDR3aa: CASSLSSIWPGLVPNTEAFF
v_gene: TRBV7-3

CDR3aa: CASSPPGTRRETQYF
v_gene: TRBV27

CDR3aa: CASSFGQDNSPLHF
v_gene: TRBV7-8

CDR3aa: CASSETGQRNYGYTF
v_gene: TRBV10-1

CDR3aa: CASSYRQGIRYNEQFF
v_gene: TRBV6-5

CDR3aa: CASSLGDRGNTGELFF
v_gene: TRBV11-3

CDR3aa: CAITGLAGGEQFF
v_gene: TRBV10-3

CDR3aa: CASSEAGGPYGYTF
v_gene: TRBV6-1

CDR3aa: CASSRQGDGYTF
v_gene: TRBV19

CDR3aa: CASSPPDRVQETQYF
v_gene: TRBV7-9

CDR3aa: CATSDHGQGARFQPQHF
v_gene: TRBV24-1

CDR3aa: CASSLGRDQETQYF
v_gene: TRBV5-1

CDR3aa: CASSLEGQGAGNTIYF
v_gene: TRBV5-1

CDR3aa: CASSSRGTGPGDGYTF
v_gene: TRBV28

CDR3aa: CASSQDMASGRGEQFF
v_gene: TRBV3-1/TRBV3-2

CDR3aa: CAISESRLAGAPDTQYF
v_gene: TRBV10-3

CDR3aa: CASSETGGVAGELFF
v_gene: TRBV5-1

CDR3aa: CASSHDAGGQETQYF
v_gene: TRBV2

CDR3aa: CATSRTTVNTEAFF
v_gene: TRBV15

CDR3aa: CASSIGGSYEQYF
v_gene: TRBV19

CDR3aa: CASSRQSEETQYF
v_gene: TRBV5-1

CDR3aa: CASSVETAGLNEQYF
v_gene: TRBV9

CDR3aa: CASSLDRGSNQPQHF
v_gene: TRBV4-2

CDR3aa: CASSLQGGGGYTF
v_gene: TRBV12-3/TRBV12-4

CDR3aa: CASSPGTGVAAYGYTF
v_gene: TRBV28

CDR3aa: CASSRAGLPYNEQFF
v_gene: TRBV7-2

CDR3aa: CASSRSNVGYGYTF
v_gene: TRBV3-1/TRBV3-2

CDR3aa: CASSGLAVSSYNEQFF
v_gene: TRBV4-1

CDR3aa: CASSETSGGGIREYF
v_gene: TRBV2

CDR3aa: CASSLRGPNTHEQYF
v_gene: TRBV7-2

CDR3aa: CASSESGETEAFF
v_gene: TRBV2

CDR3aa: CASSQGKDWRYGYTF
v_gene: TRBV3-1/TRBV3-2

CDR3aa: CASSLSLAGSAFEQFF
v_gene: TRBV5-1